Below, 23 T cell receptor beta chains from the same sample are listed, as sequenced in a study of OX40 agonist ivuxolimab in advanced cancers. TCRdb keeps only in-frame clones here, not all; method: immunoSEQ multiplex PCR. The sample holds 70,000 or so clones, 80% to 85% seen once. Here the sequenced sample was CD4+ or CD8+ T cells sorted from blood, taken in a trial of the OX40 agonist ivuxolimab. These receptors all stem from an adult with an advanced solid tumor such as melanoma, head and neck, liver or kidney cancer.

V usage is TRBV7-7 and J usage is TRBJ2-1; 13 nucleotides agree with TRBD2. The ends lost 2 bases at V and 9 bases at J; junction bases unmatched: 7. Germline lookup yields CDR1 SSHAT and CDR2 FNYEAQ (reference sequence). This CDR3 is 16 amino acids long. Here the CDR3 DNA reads TGTGCCAGCAGCTTACAAGGACTAGCGGGAGCGAGTGAGCAGTTCTTC. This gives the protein CASSLQGLAGASEQFF.

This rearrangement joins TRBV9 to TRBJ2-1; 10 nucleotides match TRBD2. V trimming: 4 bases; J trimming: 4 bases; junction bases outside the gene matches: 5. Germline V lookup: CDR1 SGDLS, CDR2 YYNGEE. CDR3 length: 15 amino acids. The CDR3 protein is CASSPSGRNYNEQFF. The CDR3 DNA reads TGTGCCAGCAGCCCTAGCGGGAGAAATTACAATGAGCAGTTCTTC.

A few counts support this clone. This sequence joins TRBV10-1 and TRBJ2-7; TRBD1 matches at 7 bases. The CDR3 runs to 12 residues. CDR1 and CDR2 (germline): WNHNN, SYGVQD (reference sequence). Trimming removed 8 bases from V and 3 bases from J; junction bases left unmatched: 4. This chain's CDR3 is CASGDSGYEQYF. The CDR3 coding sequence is TGCGCCAGCGGGGACAGCGGCTACGAGCAGTACTTC.

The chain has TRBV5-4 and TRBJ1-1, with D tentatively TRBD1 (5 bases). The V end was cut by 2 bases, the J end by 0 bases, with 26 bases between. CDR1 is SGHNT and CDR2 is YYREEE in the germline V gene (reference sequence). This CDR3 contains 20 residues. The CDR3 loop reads CASSFSRQGTRGVMNTEAFF. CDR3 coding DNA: TGTGCCAGCAGCTTCTCTCGGCAGGGCACCCGCGGGGTGATGAACACTGAAGCTTTCTTT.

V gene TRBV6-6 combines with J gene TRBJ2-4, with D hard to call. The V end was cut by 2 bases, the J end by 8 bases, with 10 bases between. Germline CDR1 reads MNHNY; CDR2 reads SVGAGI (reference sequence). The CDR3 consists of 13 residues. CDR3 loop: CASSYGIEDIQYF. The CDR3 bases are TGTGCCAGCAGTTACGGGATTGAGGACATTCAGTACTTC.

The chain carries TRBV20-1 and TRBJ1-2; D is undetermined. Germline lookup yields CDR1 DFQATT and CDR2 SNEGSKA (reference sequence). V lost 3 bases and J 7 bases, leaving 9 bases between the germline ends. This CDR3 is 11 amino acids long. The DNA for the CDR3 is TGCAGTGCTAGTACGGGCAGTGGCTACACCTTC. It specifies CSASTGSGYTF.

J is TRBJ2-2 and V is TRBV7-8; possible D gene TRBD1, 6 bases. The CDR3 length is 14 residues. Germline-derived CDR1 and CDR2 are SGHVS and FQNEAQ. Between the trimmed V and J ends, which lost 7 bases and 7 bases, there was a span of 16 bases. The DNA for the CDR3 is TGTGCCAGCAAGGGCACAGGGTATGGCGGGGAGCTGTTTTTT. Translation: CASKGTGYGGELFF.

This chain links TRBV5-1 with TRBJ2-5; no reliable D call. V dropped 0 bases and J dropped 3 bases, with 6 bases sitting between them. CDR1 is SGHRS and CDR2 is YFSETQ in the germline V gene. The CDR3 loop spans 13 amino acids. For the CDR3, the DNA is TGCGCCAGCAGCTTGGCCCAGAAAGAGACCCAGTACTTC. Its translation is CASSLAQKETQYF.

CDR3 sequence reads: CASSPGTSGANVLTF. The CDR3 DNA sequence: TGTGCCAGCAGCCCCGGGACCTCTGGGGCCAACGTCCTGACTTTC. The V gene is TRBV11-2, the J gene TRBJ2-6; D is perhaps TRBD1 or TRBD2 (5 bases each). Trimming stripped 5 bases from V and 0 bases from J, with 8 bases between. The CDR3 runs 15 residues. Germline V CDR1 and CDR2: SGHAT, FQNNGV.

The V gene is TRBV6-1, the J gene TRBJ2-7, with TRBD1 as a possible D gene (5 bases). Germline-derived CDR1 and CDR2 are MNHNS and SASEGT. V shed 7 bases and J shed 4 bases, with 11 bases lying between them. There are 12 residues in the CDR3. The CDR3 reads CASKGNIYEQYF. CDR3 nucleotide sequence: TGTGCCAGCAAGGGGAATATATACGAGCAGTACTTC.

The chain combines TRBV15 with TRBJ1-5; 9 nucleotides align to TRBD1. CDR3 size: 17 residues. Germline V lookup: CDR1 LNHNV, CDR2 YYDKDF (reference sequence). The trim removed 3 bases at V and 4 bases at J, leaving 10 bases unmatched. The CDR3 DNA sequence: TGTGCCACCAGCAGGCGAACCGGAGGGACAGGGAATCAGCCCCAGCATTTT. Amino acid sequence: CATSRRTGGTGNQPQHF. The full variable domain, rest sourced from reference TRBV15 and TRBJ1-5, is DAMVIQNPRYQVTQFGKPVTLSCSQTLNHNVMYWYQQKSSQAPKLLFHYYDKDFNNEADTPDNFQSRRPNTSFCFLDIRSPGLGDTAMYLCATSRRTGGTGNQPQHFGDGTRLSIL.

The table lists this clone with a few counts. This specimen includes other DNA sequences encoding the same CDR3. In nucleotides, the CDR3 is TGTGCCAGCTCACCACCAAGCTCCTACGAGCAGTACTTC. Protein: CASSPPSSYEQYF. The gene calls are TRBV18 and TRBJ2-7; D gene ambiguous. Germline V CDR1 and CDR2: KGHSH, LQKENI. The CDR3 sequence is 13 residues long. V gave up 0 bases and J gave up 0 bases, with 3 bases separating them.

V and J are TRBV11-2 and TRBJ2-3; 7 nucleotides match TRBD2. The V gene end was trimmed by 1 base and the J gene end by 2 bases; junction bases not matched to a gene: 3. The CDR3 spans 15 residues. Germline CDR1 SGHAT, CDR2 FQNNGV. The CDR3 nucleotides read TGTGCCAGCAGCTTAGCGGCGGGAGTCACAGATACGCAGTATTTT. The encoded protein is CASSLAAGVTDTQYF.

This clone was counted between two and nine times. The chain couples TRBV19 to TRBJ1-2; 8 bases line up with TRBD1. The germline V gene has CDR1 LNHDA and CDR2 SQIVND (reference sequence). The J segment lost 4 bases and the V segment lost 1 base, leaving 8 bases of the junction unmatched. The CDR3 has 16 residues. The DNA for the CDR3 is TGTGCCAGTAGTATAGTGCCAGGGGGCGCGGGCTATGGCTACACCTTC. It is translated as CASSIVPGGAGYGYTF.

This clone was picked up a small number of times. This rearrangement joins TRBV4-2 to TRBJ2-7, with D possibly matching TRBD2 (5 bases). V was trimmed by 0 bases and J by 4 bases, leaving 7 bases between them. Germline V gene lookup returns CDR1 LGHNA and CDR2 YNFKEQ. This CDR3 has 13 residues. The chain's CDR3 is CASSQEEGYEQYF. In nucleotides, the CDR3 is TGTGCCAGCAGCCAAGAAGAGGGATACGAGCAGTACTTC.

The CDR3 DNA follows: TGTGCCAGCAGCTTGGAGGGGCTAGCCTACGAGCAGTACTTC. Its translation: CASSLEGLAYEQYF. This chain uses TRBV5-6 with TRBJ2-7, with D maybe TRBD1 (5 bases). Germline CDR1 and CDR2: SGHDT and YYEEEE. This CDR3 spans 14 amino acids. Trimming cost V 0 bases and J 2 bases, with 9 bases left between them.

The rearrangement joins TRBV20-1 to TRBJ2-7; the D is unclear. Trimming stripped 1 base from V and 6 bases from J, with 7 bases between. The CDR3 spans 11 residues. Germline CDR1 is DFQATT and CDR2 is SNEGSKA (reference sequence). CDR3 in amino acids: CSARVGFEQYF. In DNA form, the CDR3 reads TGCAGTGCTAGAGTTGGTTTCGAGCAGTACTTC.

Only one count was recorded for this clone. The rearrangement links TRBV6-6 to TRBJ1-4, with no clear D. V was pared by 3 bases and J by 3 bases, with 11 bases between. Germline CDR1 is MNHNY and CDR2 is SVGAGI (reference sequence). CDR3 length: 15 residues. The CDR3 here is CASSYSRNPNEKLFF. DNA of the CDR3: TGTGCCAGCAGTTATAGTCGTAATCCTAATGAAAAACTGTTTTTT.

For the CDR3, the DNA is TGTGCCAGTAGGGAGGACAGAAACACCGGGGAGCTGTTTTTT. Protein product: CASREDRNTGELFF. V and J are TRBV19 and TRBJ2-2, with D perhaps TRBD1 (6 bases). The CDR3 loop spans 14 amino acids. CDR1 is LNHDA and CDR2 is SQIVND in the germline V gene (reference sequence). Trimming shortened V by 6 bases and J by 2 bases, and 10 bases separated the two germline ends.

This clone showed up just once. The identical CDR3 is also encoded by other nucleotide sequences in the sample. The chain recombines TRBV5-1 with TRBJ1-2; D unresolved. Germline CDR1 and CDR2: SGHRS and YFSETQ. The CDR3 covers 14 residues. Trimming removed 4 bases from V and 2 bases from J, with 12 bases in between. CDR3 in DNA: TGCGCCAGCAGCCCGGCTCCGGGGAACTATGGCTACACCTTC. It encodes CASSPAPGNYGYTF.

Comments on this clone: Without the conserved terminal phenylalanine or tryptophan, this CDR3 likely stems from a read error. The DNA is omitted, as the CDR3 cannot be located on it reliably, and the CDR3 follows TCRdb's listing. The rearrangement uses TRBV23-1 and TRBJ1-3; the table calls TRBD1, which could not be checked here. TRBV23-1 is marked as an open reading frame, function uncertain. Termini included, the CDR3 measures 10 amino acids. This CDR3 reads CASSSRVPPL.

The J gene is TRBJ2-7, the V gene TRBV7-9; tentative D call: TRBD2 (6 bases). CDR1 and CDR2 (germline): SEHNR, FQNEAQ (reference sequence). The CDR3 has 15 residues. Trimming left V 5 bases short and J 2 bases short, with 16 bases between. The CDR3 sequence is CASSPPRRDAYEQYF. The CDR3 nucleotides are TGTGCCAGCAGCCCCCCCAGGCGGGACGCCTACGAGCAGTACTTC. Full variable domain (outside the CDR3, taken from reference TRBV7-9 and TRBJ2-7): DTGVSQNPRHKITKRGQNVTFRCDPISEHNRLYWYRQTLGQGPEFLTYFQNEAQLEKSRLLSDRFSAERPKGSFSTLEIQRTEQGDSAMYLCASSPPRRDAYEQYFGPGTRLTVT.

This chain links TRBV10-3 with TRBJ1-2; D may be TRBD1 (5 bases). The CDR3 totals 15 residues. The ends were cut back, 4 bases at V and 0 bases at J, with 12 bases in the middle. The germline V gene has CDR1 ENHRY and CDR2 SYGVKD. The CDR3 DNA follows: TGTGCCATCAGTGGGGGACGCCTAGCTAACTATGGCTACACCTTC. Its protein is CAISGGRLANYGYTF.